The rows below give T cell receptor beta chains drawn from one sample of a study of cytomegalovirus exposure and HLA in healthy donors. Measured with immunoSEQ multiplex PCR; TCRdb has only the in-frame clones, and not every one. The sample has 90,000 to 100,000 clones, about 81% seen once. The sample taken for sequencing was PBMCs. Receptor source: a man aged 40-49 years in good health and CMV-seronegative. Both conserved end residues are part of each CDR3. The order of the fields is J gene, D gene, V gene, clone size, CDR3 protein, CDR3 DNA. D genes are given only for firm matches. Part of the rows lack a size; the others show once, few, many or a class for expanded clones.

TRBJ1-5 NA TRBV15 NA CATSRANSNQPQHF TGTGCCACCAGCAGAGCCAATAGCAATCAGCCCCAGCATTTT
TRBJ1-2 NA TRBV29-1 NA CSASRGSGGYTF TGCAGCGCCTCACGCGGGAGTGGTGGCTACACCTTC
TRBJ1-2 NA TRBV5-4 few CASSLAGWGGYTF TGTGCCAGCAGCTTGGCCGGGTGGGGCGGCTACACCTTC
TRBJ2-3 TRBD1 TRBV7-9 NA CASSQGDRGRPTDTQYF TGTGCCAGCAGTCAGGGGGACAGGGGGCGACCCACAGATACGCAGTATTTT
TRBJ2-7 TRBD1 TRBV6-5 NA CASRPGQASYEQYF TGTGCCAGCAGGCCAGGACAGGCTTCCTACGAGCAGTACTTC
TRBJ1-4 NA TRBV28 NA CASSMRTATNEKLFF TGTGCCAGCAGTATGCGGACTGCAACTAATGAAAAACTGTTTTTT
TRBJ2-1 NA TRBV7-2 NA CASSLRVHEQFF TGTGCCAGCAGCTTGAGGGTCCATGAGCAGTTCTTC
TRBJ2-1 TRBD2 TRBV6-1 NA CASSEGLAGGHLGYEQFF TGTGCCAGCAGTGAAGGACTAGCGGGGGGACATCTAGGCTATGAGCAGTTCTTC
TRBJ1-5 TRBD1 TRBV19 NA CASSIPGQPLNQPQHF TGTGCCAGTAGTATACCGGGACAGCCACTCAATCAGCCCCAGCATTTT
TRBJ2-1 TRBD2 TRBV6-5 NA CASSYQTSGVNEQFF TGTGCCAGCAGTTACCAGACTAGCGGGGTAAATGAGCAGTTCTTC
TRBJ1-6 NA TRBV4-3 NA CASSQDPGGLSPLHF TGCGCCAGCAGCCAAGATCCGGGTGGTCTTTCACCCCTCCACTTT
TRBJ1-2 TRBD1 TRBV19 NA CASSNQSGQGSWNGYTF TGTGCCAGTAGTAATCAAAGCGGACAGGGGAGTTGGAATGGCTACACCTTC
TRBJ1-6 NA TRBV7-9 NA CASSVGGVSPLHF TGTGCCAGCAGCGTTGGAGGAGTGTCACCCCTCCACTTT
TRBJ2-2 TRBD2 TRBV7-9 few CASRLAGGRTGELFF TGTGCCAGCCGGCTAGCGGGGGGGCGGACCGGGGAGCTGTTTTTT
TRBJ1-1 TRBD1 TRBV5-1 NA CASSLEFRAEGQMNTEAFF TGCGCCAGCAGCTTGGAGTTTAGGGCCGAGGGACAGATGAACACTGAAGCTTTCTTT
TRBJ1-1 NA TRBV20-1 NA CSAGQQIEAFF TGCAGTGCTGGACAGCAAATTGAAGCTTTCTTT
TRBJ2-7 TRBD1 TRBV7-6 NA CASSRTGTPFYEQYF TGTGCCAGCAGCCGGACAGGGACGCCCTTCTACGAGCAGTACTTC
TRBJ1-5 NA TRBV19 NA CASSIQGWGDQPQHF TGTGCCAGTAGTATACAGGGGTGGGGAGATCAGCCCCAGCATTTT
TRBJ2-7 NA TRBV28 once CASSLRGGLAPYEQYF TGTGCCAGCAGTTTGAGGGGGGGACTTGCCCCCTACGAGCAGTACTTC
TRBJ2-1 NA TRBV9 NA CASSGGSNMGARDNEQFF TGTGCCAGCAGCGGGGGATCCAATATGGGGGCGCGGGACAATGAGCAGTTCTTC
TRBJ2-7 NA TRBV2 NA CASTGETYEQYF TGTGCCAGCACTGGAGAGACCTACGAGCAGTACTTC
TRBJ2-5 NA TRBV2 few CASGLIKKAEETQYF TGTGCCAGCGGGCTAATAAAAAAGGCTGAAGAGACCCAGTACTTC
TRBJ1-4 NA TRBV7-8 few CASSQRGGLNEKLFF TGTGCCAGCAGCCAACGGGGGGGGCTTAATGAAAAACTGTTTTTT
TRBJ2-3 TRBD2 TRBV28 NA CASSFTSAYTDTQYF TGTGCCAGCAGTTTTACTAGCGCATACACAGATACGCAGTATTTT